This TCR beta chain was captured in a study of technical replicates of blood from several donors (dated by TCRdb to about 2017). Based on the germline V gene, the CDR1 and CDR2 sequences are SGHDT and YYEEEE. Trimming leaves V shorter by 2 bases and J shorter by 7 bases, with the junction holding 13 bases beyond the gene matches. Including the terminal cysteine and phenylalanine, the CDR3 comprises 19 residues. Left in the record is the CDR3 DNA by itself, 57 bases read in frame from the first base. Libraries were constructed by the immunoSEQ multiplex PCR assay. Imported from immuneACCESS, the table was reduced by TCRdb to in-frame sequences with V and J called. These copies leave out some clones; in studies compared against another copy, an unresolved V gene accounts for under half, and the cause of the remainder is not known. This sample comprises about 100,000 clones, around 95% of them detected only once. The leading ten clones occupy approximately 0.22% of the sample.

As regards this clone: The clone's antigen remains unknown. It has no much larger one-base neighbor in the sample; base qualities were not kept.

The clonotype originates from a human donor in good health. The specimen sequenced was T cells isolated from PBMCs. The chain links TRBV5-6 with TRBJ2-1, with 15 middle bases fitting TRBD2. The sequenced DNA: TGTGCCAGCAGCTTACCGGGACTAGCGGGAGGCTTGGCTACAAATGAGCAGTTCTTC. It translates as CASSLPGLAGGLATNEQFF.